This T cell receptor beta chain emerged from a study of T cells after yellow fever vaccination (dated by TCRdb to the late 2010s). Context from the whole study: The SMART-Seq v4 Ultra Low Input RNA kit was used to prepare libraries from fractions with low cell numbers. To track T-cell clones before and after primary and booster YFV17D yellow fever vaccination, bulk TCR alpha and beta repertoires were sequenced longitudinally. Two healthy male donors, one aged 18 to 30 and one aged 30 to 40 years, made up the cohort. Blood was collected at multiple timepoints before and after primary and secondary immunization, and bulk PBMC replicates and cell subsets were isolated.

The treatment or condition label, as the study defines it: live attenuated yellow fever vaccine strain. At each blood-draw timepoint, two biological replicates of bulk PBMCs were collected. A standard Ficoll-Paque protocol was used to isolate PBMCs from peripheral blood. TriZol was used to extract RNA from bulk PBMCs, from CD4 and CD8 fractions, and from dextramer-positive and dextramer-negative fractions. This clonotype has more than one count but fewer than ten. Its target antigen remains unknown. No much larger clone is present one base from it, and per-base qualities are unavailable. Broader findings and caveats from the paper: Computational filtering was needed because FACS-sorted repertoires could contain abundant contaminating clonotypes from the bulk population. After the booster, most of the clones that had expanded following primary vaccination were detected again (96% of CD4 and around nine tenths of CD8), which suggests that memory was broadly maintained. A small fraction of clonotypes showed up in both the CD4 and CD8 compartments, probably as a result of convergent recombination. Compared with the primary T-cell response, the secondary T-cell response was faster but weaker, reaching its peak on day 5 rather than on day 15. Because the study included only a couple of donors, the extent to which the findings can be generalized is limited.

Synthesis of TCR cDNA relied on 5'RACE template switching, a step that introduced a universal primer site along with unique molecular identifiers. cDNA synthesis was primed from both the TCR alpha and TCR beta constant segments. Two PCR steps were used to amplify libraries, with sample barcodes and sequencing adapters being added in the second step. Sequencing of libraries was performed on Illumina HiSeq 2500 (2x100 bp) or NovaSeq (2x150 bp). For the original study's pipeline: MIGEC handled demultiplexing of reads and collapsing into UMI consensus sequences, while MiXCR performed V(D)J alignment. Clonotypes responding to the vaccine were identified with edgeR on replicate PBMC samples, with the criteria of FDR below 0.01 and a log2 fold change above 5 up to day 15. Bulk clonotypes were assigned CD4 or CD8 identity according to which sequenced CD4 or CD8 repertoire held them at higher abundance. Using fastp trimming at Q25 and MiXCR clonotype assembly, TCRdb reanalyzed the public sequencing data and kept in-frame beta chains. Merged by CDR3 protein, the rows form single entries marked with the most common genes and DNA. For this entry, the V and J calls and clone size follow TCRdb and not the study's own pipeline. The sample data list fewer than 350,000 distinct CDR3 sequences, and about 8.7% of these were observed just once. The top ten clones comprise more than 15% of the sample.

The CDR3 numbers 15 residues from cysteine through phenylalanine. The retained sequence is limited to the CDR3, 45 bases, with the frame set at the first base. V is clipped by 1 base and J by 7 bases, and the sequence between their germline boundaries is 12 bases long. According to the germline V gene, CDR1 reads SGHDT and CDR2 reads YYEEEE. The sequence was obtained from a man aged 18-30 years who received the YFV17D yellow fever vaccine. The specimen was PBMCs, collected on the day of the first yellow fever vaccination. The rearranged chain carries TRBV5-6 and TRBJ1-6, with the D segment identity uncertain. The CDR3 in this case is CASSLSPSPNSPLHF. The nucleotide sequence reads TGTGCCAGCAGCTTGAGTCCCTCACCAAATTCACCCCTCCACTTT.